This TCR beta chain is drawn from a study of cytomegalovirus exposure and HLA in healthy donors. Study observations and caveats: Most sequenced TCRs were rare (though some public TCRs occurred in many donors). Cytomegalovirus-associated status was assigned to fewer than 200 TCR beta chains.

As concerns this clone: Its antigen remains unknown.

The PCR ran on 60 Vbeta and 13 Jbeta primers. Per the study methods: In a later analysis, around 87 million unique TCR beta chains included roughly 11 million shared by two or more donors. Sequencing used immunoSEQ multiplex PCR; TCRdb keeps in-frame clones, though not all of them. Clone size and V and J calls were adopted from that table, with D and trimming inferred from the DNA. The table has around 130,000 clones, approximately 74% seen once. CDR1 and CDR2 (germline): LNHDA, SQIVND (reference sequence). The length of the CDR3 is 15 residues. The ends were cut back, 3 bases at V and 6 bases at J, with 15 bases in the middle.

This TCR was recovered from a man aged 40-50 years in good health and CMV-seropositive. This rearrangement joins TRBV19 to TRBJ2-1, with D uncertain. Sample: PBMCs. For the CDR3, the DNA is TGTGCCAGTAGTATTTTGTTTGAGCTTCGCAATGAGCAGTTCTTC. Residues: CASSILFELRNEQFF.